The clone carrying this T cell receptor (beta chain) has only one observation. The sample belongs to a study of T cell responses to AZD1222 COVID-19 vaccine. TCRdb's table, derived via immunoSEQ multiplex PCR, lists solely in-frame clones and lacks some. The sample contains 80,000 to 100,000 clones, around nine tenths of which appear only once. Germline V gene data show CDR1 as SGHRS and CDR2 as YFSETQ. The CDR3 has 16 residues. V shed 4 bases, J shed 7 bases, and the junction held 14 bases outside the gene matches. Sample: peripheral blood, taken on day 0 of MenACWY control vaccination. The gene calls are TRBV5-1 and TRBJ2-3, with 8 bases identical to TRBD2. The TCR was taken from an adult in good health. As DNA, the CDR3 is TGCGCCAGCAGCCCCCGTGTGGGGGGCGGGGGGAATACGCAGTATTTT. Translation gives CASSPRVGGGGNTQYF.